Listed here is a single T cell receptor (beta chain). The record originates from a study of monozygotic twins with cystic fibrosis. Sequenced by immunoSEQ multiplex PCR; TCRdb stores in-frame clones only, minus some. The table lists about 30,000 clones, 90% of them singletons. The clonotype was recovered from a girl aged 2-9 years with cystic fibrosis. Sample: blood.

The CDR3 reads CASSPRVGQGNEKLFF. In nucleotides, the CDR3 is TGTGCCAGCAGCCCGCGGGTGGGACAGGGAAATGAAAAACTGTTTTTT. The V call is TRBV11-2, the J call TRBJ1-4; 9 positions match TRBD1. The V gene end was trimmed by 5 bases and the J gene end by 5 bases; junction bases not matched to a gene: 9. Germline V gives CDR1 SGHAT, CDR2 FQNNGV. The CDR3 length is 16 residues.